This T cell receptor (beta chain) emerged from a study of T cell changes during pregnancy in multiple sclerosis. TCRdb keeps only in-frame clones here, not all; method: immunoSEQ multiplex PCR. This sample has about 70,000 clones, with roughly 94% found just once. Losses at the gene ends were 4 bases for V and 7 bases for J; bases not matched to a gene: 13. In germline, CDR1 is KGHSH, CDR2 LQKENI. The CDR3 contains 16 residues. The sequence was collected from a female donor with multiple sclerosis, enrolled in a pregnancy study. The sample here was peripheral blood, taken in the third trimester of pregnancy. V is TRBV18 and J is TRBJ2-1; 7 bases fit TRBD2. The CDR3 DNA reads TGTGCCAGCTCACGAACCTCAGGGACTATTGAAAATGAGCAGTTCTTC. Its translation: CASSRTSGTIENEQFF.